This record covers a single T cell receptor (beta chain). With 7 bases clipped from V and 2 bases from J, the junction kept 6 bases outside the gene matches. The CDR3 has 14 amino acids. The V gene's germline CDR1 is LGHNA and CDR2 YNFKEQ. The data originate from a study of early stage breast cancer tumors. Some clones are missing from TCRdb's copy, which holds only in-frame ones; the method was immunoSEQ multiplex PCR. The sample contains roughly 30,000 clones, about 83% of which appear only once. This clonotype originated in a person aged 50-59 years with breast cancer. The source material was blood. The V and J genes are TRBV4-2 and TRBJ2-3, with 7 bases identical to TRBD2. Here the CDR3 DNA reads TGTGCCAGCACCCCGGGGGACTACACAGATACGCAGTATTTT. As protein: CASTPGDYTDTQYF.